A selection of T cell receptor beta chains follows, all from one sample in a study of cytomegalovirus exposure and HLA in healthy donors. The data were produced by immunoSEQ multiplex PCR, yet TCRdb's version contains in-frame clones alone and is incomplete. Recorded here are about 50,000 clones; the top ten clones represent roughly 2%. Sequencing input: PBMCs. These receptors were collected from a woman between 18 and 29 years old in good health and CMV-seronegative. CDR3s include the opening cysteine and the closing phenylalanine or tryptophan. A D gene is named only where the DNA matches it firmly.

V	D	J	DNA	CDR3
TRBV4-2	TRBD2	TRBJ2-7	TGTGCCAGCAGCCAAGATCTACTAGCGGGGAGCTCCTACGAGCAGTACTTC	CASSQDLLAGSSYEQYF
TRBV5-1	.	TRBJ2-1	TGCGCCAGCAGCTTTACTTCCGGGACCTACAATGAGCAGTTCTTC	CASSFTSGTYNEQFF
TRBV6-1	.	TRBJ1-1	TGTGCCAGCAGTGAGAAGGGCTGGGGGGACACTGAAGCTTTCTTT	CASSEKGWGDTEAFF
TRBV18	TRBD2	TRBJ2-7	TGTGCCAGCTCACTAGGGACTAGCGGCCCAGCAGGATACGAGCAGTACTTC	CASSLGTSGPAGYEQYF
TRBV5-4	TRBD1	TRBJ2-2	TGTGCCAGCAGCGTATCAGGGGGCGCCGGGGAGCTGTTTTTT	CASSVSGGAGELFF
TRBV11-3	TRBD1	TRBJ1-1	TGTGCCAGCAGCCAGGGGGCCACTGAAGCTTTCTTT	CASSQGATEAFF
TRBV15	TRBD2	TRBJ2-1	TGTGCCACCAGCAGATCACTCACTAGCGGGGGGCCGGGGGTGTACAATGAGCAGTTCTTC	CATSRSLTSGGPGVYNEQFF
TRBV2	TRBD1	TRBJ1-1	TGTGCCAGCACCCAGGGGGGCACTGAAGCTTTCTTT	CASTQGGTEAFF
TRBV4-2	.	TRBJ2-1	TGTGCCAGCAGCCAAGCGGGGAGCTCCGACAATGAGCAGTTCTTC	CASSQAGSSDNEQFF
TRBV5-1	TRBD2	TRBJ2-5	TGCGCCAGCAGCTTGGTGGGACTAGCGGGGGTGGAGACCCAGTACTTC	CASSLVGLAGVETQYF
TRBV10-3	TRBD1	TRBJ2-7	TGTGCCATCACCAACACAGGGGCGCCAGCCGAGCAGTACTTC	CAITNTGAPAEQYF
TRBV9	TRBD1	TRBJ1-1	TGTGCCAGCAGCTCGGACAGGGACACTGAAGCTTTCTTT	CASSSDRDTEAFF
TRBV6-5	.	TRBJ1-1	TGTGCCAGCAGTTACTCGGGGGGTCCCGCTTTCTTT	CASSYSGGPAFF
TRBV5-4	TRBD1	TRBJ1-5	TGTGCCAGCAGCAACTGGACAGGCGGCAATCAGCCCCAGCATTTT	CASSNWTGGNQPQHF
TRBV6-6	.	TRBJ1-2	TGTGCCAGCAGTTACTCGTCCAGGATCTATGGCTACACCTTC	CASSYSSRIYGYTF
TRBV4-2	TRBD2	TRBJ2-3	TGTGCCAGCAGCCAGGGCCTAGCGGGGGCCACAGATACGCAGTATTTT	CASSQGLAGATDTQYF
TRBV25-1	.	TRBJ2-2	TGTGCCAGCAGTGAATACTTCGCCGGGGAGCTGTTTTTT	CASSEYFAGELFF
TRBV29-1	.	TRBJ1-2	TGCAGCGTTGAGGGCCCAAGGTATGGCTACACCTTC	CSVEGPRYGYTF
TRBV2	TRBD1	TRBJ2-7	TGTGCCAGCAGTGGAACCGGGACAGGGGGGGACGAGCAGTACTTC	CASSGTGTGGDEQYF
TRBV6-6	.	TRBJ1-2	TGTGCCAGCAGTTCCGAGTCATCGAACAGGGTTCGTGGCTACACCTTC	CASSSESSNRVRGYTF
TRBV4-1	TRBD1	TRBJ1-6	TGCGCCACCTCTCAGACAGGGGTAGGTTCACCCCTCCACTTT	CATSQTGVGSPLHF
TRBV6-5	TRBD2	TRBJ2-1	TGTGCCAGCAGTAGTACTAGCGGATCCTACAATGAGCAGTTCTTC	CASSSTSGSYNEQFF
TRBV6-5	.	TRBJ1-2	TGTGCCAGCAGTCAGGACAGTGACTATGGCTACACCTTC	CASSQDSDYGYTF
TRBV5-1	TRBD1	TRBJ2-2	TGCGCCAGCAGCGTACAGGGGTCCGGGGAGCTGTTTTTT	CASSVQGSGELFF
TRBV11-2	.	TRBJ1-5	TGTGCCAGCAGCGTTAATAGCAATCAGCCCCAGCATTTT	CASSVNSNQPQHF
TRBV5-1	TRBD1	TRBJ2-7	TGCGCCAGCAGGACCCTGGGACAGGGCGACGAGCAGTACTTC	CASRTLGQGDEQYF
TRBV10-1	TRBD2	TRBJ2-2	TGCGCCAGCACACCGATCGGACTAGCGGGAGTTTTCACCGGGGAGCTGTTTTTT	CASTPIGLAGVFTGELFF
TRBV30	.	TRBJ1-2	TGTGCCTGGAGTGTACTAATTTTGGAGCAGCTTAACCACTATGGCTACACCTTC	CAWSVLILEQLNHYGYTF
TRBV18	.	TRBJ1-1	TGTGCCAGCTCACCCCGGCCAGAGGGCACTGAAGCTTTCTTT	CASSPRPEGTEAFF
TRBV6-5	TRBD1	TRBJ1-3	TGTGCCAGCAGCGACAGGGGGCCAGGAAACACCATATATTTT	CASSDRGPGNTIYF
TRBV4-2	.	TRBJ2-2	TGTGCCAGCAGCCAAGTAGCTAGCCAGACCGGGGAGCTGTTTTTT	CASSQVASQTGELFF
TRBV18	.	TRBJ2-2	TGTGCCAGCTCACCCATGTCACCAGGGGCGAACACCGGGGAGCTGTTTTTT	CASSPMSPGANTGELFF
TRBV6-5	TRBD1	TRBJ1-1	TGTGCCAGCAGTTACAATGACAGGGGGTTATCTGAAGCTTTCTTT	CASSYNDRGLSEAFF
TRBV14	TRBD2	TRBJ2-1	TGTGCCAGCAGCCAAGATCAGGGACTAAGATTGAATGAGCAGTTCTTC	CASSQDQGLRLNEQFF
TRBV19	TRBD1	TRBJ2-1	TGTGCCAGTAGCCCCCGACAGGGTAGCTCCTACAATGAGCAGTTCTTC	CASSPRQGSSYNEQFF
TRBV11-2	.	TRBJ1-1	TGTGCCAGCAGCTACGCGGGAAACACTGAAGCTTTCTTT	CASSYAGNTEAFF
TRBV5-1	.	TRBJ2-3	TGCGCCAGCAGCTTGGGAATCCTCGGTACAGATACGCAGTATTTT	CASSLGILGTDTQYF
TRBV11-2	.	TRBJ1-2	TGTGCCAGCAGCTTAGAGGCAGGGTCTCCAGCGAACTATGGCTACACCTTC	CASSLEAGSPANYGYTF
TRBV9	.	TRBJ1-5	TGTGCCAGCAGCGTAGATTCAGGGCAGCCCCAGCATTTT	CASSVDSGQPQHF
TRBV6-6	.	TRBJ2-7	TGTGCCAGCAGTTACGGCCCAGGGCCCTACGAGCAGTACTTC	CASSYGPGPYEQYF
TRBV5-1	TRBD1	TRBJ1-6	TGCGCCAGCAGCTCCATCGCGGGACAGGGGTTTTCTTCACCCCTCCACTTT	CASSSIAGQGFSSPLHF
TRBV5-1	TRBD2	TRBJ2-1	TGCGCCAGCAGCTTTACTAGCGGGACTTCCTACAATGAGCAGTTCTTC	CASSFTSGTSYNEQFF
TRBV5-1	TRBD1	TRBJ2-7	TGCGCCAGCAGCTCTGGACAGGGGCTCCCCTACGAGCAGTACTTC	CASSSGQGLPYEQYF
TRBV4-2	.	TRBJ1-6	TGTGCCAGCAGCCAAAGTAACCGAGGGTCTTATAATTCACCCCTACACTTT	CASSQSNRGSYNSPLHF
TRBV4-1	.	TRBJ2-1	TGCGCCAGCAGCCAGCGTCAGGGTCGGGATGAGCAGTTCTTC	CASSQRQGRDEQFF
TRBV19	.	TRBJ2-5	TGTGCCAGTAGTATAGGAGGAGCCGGAGAGACCCAGTACTTC	CASSIGGAGETQYF
TRBV15	TRBD1	TRBJ1-5	TGTGCCACCAGCAGAGATTTCCGGACAGGGGGTCAGCCCCAGCATTTT	CATSRDFRTGGQPQHF
TRBV5-1	TRBD2	TRBJ2-7	TGCGCCAGCAGCCAGGGCCTGGCGGGGGGTCGGGAGCAGTACTTC	CASSQGLAGGREQYF
TRBV27	.	TRBJ1-2	TGTGCCAGCAGAGAGGGAGGGATGGGCGGCTACACCTTC	CASREGGMGGYTF
TRBV4-1	.	TRBJ1-2	TGCGCCAGCAGCCTCCATCTGGGGAGGTGGGACTATGGCTACACCTTC	CASSLHLGRWDYGYTF
TRBV7-2	TRBD1	TRBJ1-5	TGTGCCAGCAGCTTAGTAGGGGGCGTCAATCAGCCCCAGCATTTT	CASSLVGGVNQPQHF
TRBV11-2	TRBD1	TRBJ2-7	TGTGCCAGCAGCCCGCCAGGGGGTCCCTACGAGCAGTACTTC	CASSPPGGPYEQYF
TRBV18	.	TRBJ1-1	TGTGCCAGCTCACCACAGGCGGTCTCGAACACTGAAGCTTTCTTT	CASSPQAVSNTEAFF
TRBV5-1	.	TRBJ2-3	TGCGCCAGCAGCTCCCCCCGGGACTCCTTCGCAGATACGCAGTATTTT	CASSSPRDSFADTQYF
TRBV30	.	TRBJ1-5	TGTGCCTGGAGCCGTCGACAGAATAACAATCAGCCCCAGCATTTT	CAWSRRQNNNQPQHF
TRBV30	TRBD1	TRBJ1-6	TGTGCCTGGGGGGACAGGGAGTCCTCACCCCTCCACTTT	CAWGDRESSPLHF
TRBV19	.	TRBJ1-2	TGTGCCAGTAGTGTTGACAGGAACTATGGCTACACCTTC	CASSVDRNYGYTF